Sequencing of this TCR beta chain was carried out in a study of regulatory T cells in long-lasting Graves disease. Study-level background: Prior antithyroid drug treatment in newly diagnosed Graves' patients lasted under 3 months. Findings of the study overall: TRBV28, TRBJ1-2 and TRBJ2-5 were segments that persistent disease favored.

Sequencing libraries for TCR beta were prepared with iRepertoire HTBI primers and Arm-PCR of CDR3 regions. TCRdb reanalysed the multiplex PCR reads using MiXCR and keeps one entry per CDR3 protein. The sample lists around 400,000 distinct CDR3 sequences, about 14% occurring once. Time point meaning: newly diagnosed GD, antithyroid drugs for less than 3 months. RNA from PBMCs was the source of the TCR library. It was American Thyroid Association guidelines that determined Graves' disease diagnosis. All patients originated from an endocrinology department located in Xi'an, China. This CDR3 is built from 19 residues. Germline V gene sequence: CDR1 SGHVS, CDR2 FNYEAQ. Trimming stripped 0 bases from V and 1 base from J, with 19 bases between. A note on this clonotype: Its antigen remains unknown. A much larger clonotype is one base distant, so this may be a read error.

This chain uses TRBV7-6 with TRBJ1-5; maybe TRBD1 (6 bases). This receptor was identified in a female donor with Graves disease. The sample here was peripheral blood mononuclear cells (PBMCs), taken at new diagnosis, from a patient treated with antithyroid drugs. CDR3 DNA: TGTGCCAGCAGCTTAGCGACCCGGGGACACGCACGGAGCAATCAGCCCCAGCATTTT. Translation gives CASSLATRGHARSNQPQHF. The full variable domain, completed using reference TRBV7-6 and TRBJ1-5, is GAGVSQSPRYKVTKRGQDVALRCDPISGHVSLYWYRQALGQGPEFLTYFNYEAQQDKSGLPNDRFSAERPEGSISTLTIQRTEQRDSAMYRCASSLATRGHARSNQPQHFGDGTRLSIL.